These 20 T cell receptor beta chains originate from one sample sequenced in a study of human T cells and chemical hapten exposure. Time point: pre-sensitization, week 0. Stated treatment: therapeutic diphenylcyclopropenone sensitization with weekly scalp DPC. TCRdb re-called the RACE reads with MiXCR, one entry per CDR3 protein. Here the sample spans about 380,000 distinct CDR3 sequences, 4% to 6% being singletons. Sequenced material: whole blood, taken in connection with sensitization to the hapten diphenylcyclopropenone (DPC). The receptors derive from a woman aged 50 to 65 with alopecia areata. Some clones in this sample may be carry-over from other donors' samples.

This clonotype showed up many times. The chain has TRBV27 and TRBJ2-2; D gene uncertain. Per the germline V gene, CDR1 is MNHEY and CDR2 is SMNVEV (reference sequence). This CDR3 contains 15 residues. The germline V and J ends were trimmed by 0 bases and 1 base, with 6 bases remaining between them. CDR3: CASSLSYGNTGELFF. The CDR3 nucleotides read TGTGCCAGCAGTTTATCTTACGGGAACACCGGGGAGCTGTTTTTT.

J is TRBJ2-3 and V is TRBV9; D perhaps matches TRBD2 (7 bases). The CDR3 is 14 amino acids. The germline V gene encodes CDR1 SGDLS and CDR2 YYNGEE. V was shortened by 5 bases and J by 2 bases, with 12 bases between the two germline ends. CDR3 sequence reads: CASSHGGATDTQYF. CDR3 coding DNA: TGTGCCAGCAGTCATGGGGGGGCCACAGATACGCAGTATTTT.

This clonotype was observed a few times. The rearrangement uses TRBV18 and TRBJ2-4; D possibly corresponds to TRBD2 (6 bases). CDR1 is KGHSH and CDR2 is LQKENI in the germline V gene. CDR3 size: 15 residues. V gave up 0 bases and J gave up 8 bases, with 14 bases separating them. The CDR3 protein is CASSPPVRGTDIQYF. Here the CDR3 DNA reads TGTGCCAGCTCACCACCGGTGCGCGGGACCGACATTCAGTACTTC.

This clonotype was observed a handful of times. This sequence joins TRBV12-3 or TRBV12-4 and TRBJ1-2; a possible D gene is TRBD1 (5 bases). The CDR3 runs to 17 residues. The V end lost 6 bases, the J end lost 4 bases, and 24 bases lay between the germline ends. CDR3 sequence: CASSLNRGRVSRYGYTF. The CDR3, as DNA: TGTGCCAGCAGCTTGAATCGCGGCAGGGTCTCTCGCTATGGCTACACCTTC.

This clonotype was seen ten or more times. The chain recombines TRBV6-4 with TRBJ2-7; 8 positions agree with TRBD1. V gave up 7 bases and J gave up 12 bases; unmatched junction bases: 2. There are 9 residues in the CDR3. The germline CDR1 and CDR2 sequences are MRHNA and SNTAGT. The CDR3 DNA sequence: TGTGCCAGCACCGGACAGGGGTACTTC. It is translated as CASTGQGYF.

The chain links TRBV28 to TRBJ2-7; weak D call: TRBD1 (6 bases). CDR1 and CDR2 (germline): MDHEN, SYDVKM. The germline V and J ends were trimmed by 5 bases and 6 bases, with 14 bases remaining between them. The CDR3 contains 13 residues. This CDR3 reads CASSPDRPIEQYF. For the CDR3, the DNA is TGTGCCAGCAGTCCCGACAGGCCCATCGAGCAGTACTTC.

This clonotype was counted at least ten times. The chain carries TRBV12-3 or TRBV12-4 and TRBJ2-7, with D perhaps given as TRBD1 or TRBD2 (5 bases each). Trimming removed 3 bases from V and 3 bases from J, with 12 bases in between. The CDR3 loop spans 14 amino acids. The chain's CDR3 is CASSFPGAFYEQYF. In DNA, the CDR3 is TGTGCCAGCAGTTTCCCCGGGGCTTTCTACGAGCAGTACTTC.

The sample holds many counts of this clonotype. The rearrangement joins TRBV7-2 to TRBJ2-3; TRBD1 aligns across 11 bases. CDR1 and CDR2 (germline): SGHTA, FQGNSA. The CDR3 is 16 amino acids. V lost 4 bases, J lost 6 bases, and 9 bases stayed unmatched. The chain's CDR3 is CASSSPGTGGQDTQYF. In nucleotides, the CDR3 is TGTGCCAGCAGCTCGCCCGGGACAGGGGGGCAGGATACGCAGTATTTT. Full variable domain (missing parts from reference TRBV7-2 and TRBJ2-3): GAGVSQSPSNKVTEKGKDVELRCDPISGHTALYWYRQSLGQGLEFLIYFQGNSAPDKSGLPSDRFSAERTGGSVSTLTIQRTQQEDSAVYLCASSSPGTGGQDTQYFGPGTRLTVL.

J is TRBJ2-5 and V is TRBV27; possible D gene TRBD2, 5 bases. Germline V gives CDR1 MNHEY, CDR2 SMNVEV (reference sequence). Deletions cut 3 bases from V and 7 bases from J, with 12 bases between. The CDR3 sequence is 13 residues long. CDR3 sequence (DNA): TGTGCCAGCAGTTTTAGTTCCGGGATGACCCAGTACTTC. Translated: CASSFSSGMTQYF.

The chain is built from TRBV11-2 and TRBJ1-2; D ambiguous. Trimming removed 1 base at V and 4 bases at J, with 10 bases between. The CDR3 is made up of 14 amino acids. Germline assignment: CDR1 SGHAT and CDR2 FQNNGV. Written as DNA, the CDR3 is TGTGCCAGCAGCTTAGTTTCAGGCACCTATGGCTACACCTTC. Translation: CASSLVSGTYGYTF.

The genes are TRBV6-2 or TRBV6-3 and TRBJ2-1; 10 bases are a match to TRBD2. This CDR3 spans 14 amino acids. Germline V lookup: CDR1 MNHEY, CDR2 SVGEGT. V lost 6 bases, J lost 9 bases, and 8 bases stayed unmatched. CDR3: CASRPSGSVGEQFF. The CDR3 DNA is TGTGCCAGCAGACCTAGCGGGAGCGTGGGTGAGCAGTTCTTC.

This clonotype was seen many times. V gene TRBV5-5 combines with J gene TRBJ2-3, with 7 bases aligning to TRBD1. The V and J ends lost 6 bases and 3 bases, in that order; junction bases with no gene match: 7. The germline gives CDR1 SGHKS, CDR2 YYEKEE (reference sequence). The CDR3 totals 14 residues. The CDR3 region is CASTLTGRTDTQYF. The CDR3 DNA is TGTGCCAGCACCCTGACAGGGAGAACAGATACGCAGTATTTT.

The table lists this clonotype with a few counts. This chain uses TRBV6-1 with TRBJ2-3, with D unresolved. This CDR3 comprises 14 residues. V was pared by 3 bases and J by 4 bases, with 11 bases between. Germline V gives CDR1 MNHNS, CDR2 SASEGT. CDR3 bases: TGTGCCAGCAGTGAGATGAACCCGCCAGATACGCAGTATTTT. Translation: CASSEMNPPDTQYF.

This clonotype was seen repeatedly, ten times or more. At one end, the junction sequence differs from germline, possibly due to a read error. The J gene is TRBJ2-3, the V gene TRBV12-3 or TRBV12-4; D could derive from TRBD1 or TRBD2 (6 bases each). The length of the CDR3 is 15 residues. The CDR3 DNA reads TGTGCCAGCAGCTTAGGAGGGGGGCGGACAGATACGCAGTATTTT. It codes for CASSLGGGRTDTQYF.

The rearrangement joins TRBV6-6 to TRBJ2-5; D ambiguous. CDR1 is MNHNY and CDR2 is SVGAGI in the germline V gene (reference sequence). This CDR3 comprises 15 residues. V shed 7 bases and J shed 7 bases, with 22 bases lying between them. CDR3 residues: CASTTRLPVLGTQYF. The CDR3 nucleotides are TGTGCCAGCACTACCCGCCTTCCGGTCCTCGGGACCCAGTACTTC.

CDR3 in DNA: TGTGCCAGCAGTAAAACAGGGCTTGGCTATGGCTACACCTTC. Translation gives CASSKTGLGYGYTF. This chain links TRBV6-5 with TRBJ1-2, with D perhaps TRBD1 (6 bases). This CDR3 comprises 14 residues. CDR1 and CDR2 (germline): MNHEY, SVGAGI. The V end lost 5 bases, the J end lost 4 bases, and 14 bases lay between the germline ends.

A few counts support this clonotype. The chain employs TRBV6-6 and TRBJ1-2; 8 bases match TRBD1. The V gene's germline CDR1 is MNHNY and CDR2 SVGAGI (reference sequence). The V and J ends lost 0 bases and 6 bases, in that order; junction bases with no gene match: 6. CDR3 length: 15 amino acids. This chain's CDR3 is CASSYSSAGGHGYTF. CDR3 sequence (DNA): TGTGCCAGCAGTTACTCTTCGGCAGGGGGCCATGGCTACACCTTC.

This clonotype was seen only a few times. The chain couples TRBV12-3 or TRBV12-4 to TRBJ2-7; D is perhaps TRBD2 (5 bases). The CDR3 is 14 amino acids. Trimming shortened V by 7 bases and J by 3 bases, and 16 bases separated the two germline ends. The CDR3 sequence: CASKYDPGYYEQYF. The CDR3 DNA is TGTGCCAGCAAATATGACCCGGGGTACTACGAGCAGTACTTC.

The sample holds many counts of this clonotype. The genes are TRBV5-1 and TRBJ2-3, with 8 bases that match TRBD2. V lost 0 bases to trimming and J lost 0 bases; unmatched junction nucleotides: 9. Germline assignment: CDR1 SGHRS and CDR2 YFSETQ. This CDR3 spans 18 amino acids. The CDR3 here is CASSLVAGGSGSTDTQYF. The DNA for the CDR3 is TGCGCCAGCAGCTTGGTGGCGGGGGGCTCTGGAAGCACAGATACGCAGTATTTT.

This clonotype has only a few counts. Here the CDR3 reads CASSPKGGGNTIYF. CDR3 nucleotides: TGTGCCAGCTCACCAAAGGGTGGAGGAAACACCATATATTTT. The rearrangement joins TRBV18 to TRBJ1-3; no clear D gene. Looked up from germline, CDR1 is KGHSH and CDR2 is LQKENI. Trimming shortened V by 2 bases and J by 4 bases, and 9 bases separated the two germline ends. There are 14 residues in the CDR3.